Listed below are T cell receptor beta chains from one sample, sequenced in a study of cytomegalovirus exposure and HLA in healthy donors. Data came from immunoSEQ multiplex PCR; TCRdb stores just in-frame clones and leaves some out. The sample yields 150,000 or so clones, approximately 73% seen once. The sample consisted of PBMCs. The receptors come from a woman aged 18 to 35 in good health and CMV-seronegative. The CDR3 runs from the conserved cysteine through the conserved F or W. D genes are given only for firm matches. The size entry is marked missing in some rows and otherwise reads once, few, many or a size class.

v_call: TRBV5-1
clone_size: -
d_call: -
j_call: TRBJ1-3
cdr3_aa: CASSNSGQTGNTIYF
cdr3_nt: TGCGCCAGCAGCAATTCAGGACAGACTGGAAACACCATATATTTT

v_call: TRBV28
clone_size: -
d_call: TRBD1
j_call: TRBJ1-5
cdr3_aa: CASSQGQGWISNQPQHF
cdr3_nt: TGTGCCAGCAGTCAGGGACAGGGCTGGATTAGCAATCAGCCCCAGCATTTT

v_call: TRBV21-1
clone_size: -
d_call: -
j_call: TRBJ1-4
cdr3_aa: CASSNGGQGAGEKLFF
cdr3_nt: TGTGCCAGCAGCAATGGGGGGCAGGGGGCGGGAGAAAAACTGTTTTTT

v_call: TRBV6-5
clone_size: -
d_call: -
j_call: TRBJ2-2
cdr3_aa: CASSYNAYGELFF
cdr3_nt: TGTGCCAGCAGTTACAATGCCTACGGGGAGCTGTTTTTT

v_call: TRBV5-1
clone_size: -
d_call: -
j_call: TRBJ1-1
cdr3_aa: CASQLAGALNTEAFF
cdr3_nt: TGCGCCAGCCAGCTCGCTGGGGCTTTGAACACTGAAGCTTTCTTT

v_call: TRBV11-2
clone_size: -
d_call: -
j_call: TRBJ1-1
cdr3_aa: CASSQHWDTYTEAFF
cdr3_nt: TGTGCCAGCAGCCAACATTGGGACACATACACTGAAGCTTTCTTT

v_call: TRBV7-2
clone_size: -
d_call: TRBD1
j_call: TRBJ2-5
cdr3_aa: CASSIQGALGETQYF
cdr3_nt: TGTGCCAGCAGCATACAGGGGGCGCTGGGGGAGACCCAGTACTTC

v_call: TRBV7-2
clone_size: -
d_call: -
j_call: TRBJ2-7
cdr3_aa: CASSQVAGLSYEQYF
cdr3_nt: TGTGCCAGCAGCCAAGTGGCAGGCCTTTCCTACGAGCAGTACTTC

v_call: TRBV6-1
clone_size: -
d_call: -
j_call: TRBJ1-5
cdr3_aa: CASRAGHSNQPQHF
cdr3_nt: TGTGCCAGCAGAGCGGGACACAGCAATCAGCCCCAGCATTTT

v_call: TRBV27
clone_size: -
d_call: TRBD2
j_call: TRBJ2-3
cdr3_aa: CASSLYSSGGAPDTQYF
cdr3_nt: TGTGCCAGCAGTTTGTACTCTAGCGGGGGGGCGCCAGATACGCAGTATTTT

v_call: TRBV7-9
clone_size: -
d_call: TRBD2
j_call: TRBJ2-3
cdr3_aa: CSSSKTSGSTDTQYF
cdr3_nt: TGTTCCAGCAGCAAGACTAGCGGTTCCACAGATACGCAGTATTTT

v_call: TRBV10-1
clone_size: -
d_call: TRBD1
j_call: TRBJ2-5
cdr3_aa: CASSERTGGLETQYF
cdr3_nt: TGCGCCAGCAGTGAAAGGACAGGGGGCTTGGAGACCCAGTACTTC

v_call: TRBV5-1
clone_size: -
d_call: -
j_call: TRBJ2-7
cdr3_aa: CASSLTGSSYEQYF
cdr3_nt: TGCGCCAGCAGCTTGACAGGGAGCTCCTACGAGCAGTACTTC

v_call: TRBV5-6
clone_size: few
d_call: -
j_call: TRBJ1-6
cdr3_aa: CASSLVPGRNSPLHF
cdr3_nt: TGTGCCAGCAGCTTGGTCCCCGGTCGCAATTCACCCCTCCACTTT

v_call: TRBV27
clone_size: -
d_call: -
j_call: TRBJ1-5
cdr3_aa: CASSLWGPPGDQPQHF
cdr3_nt: TGTGCCAGCAGTTTATGGGGGCCGCCTGGGGATCAGCCCCAGCATTTT

v_call: TRBV5-1
clone_size: -
d_call: -
j_call: TRBJ2-5
cdr3_aa: CASSAGGQETQYF
cdr3_nt: TGCGCCAGCAGTGCCGGCGGGCAAGAGACCCAGTACTTC

v_call: TRBV7-8
clone_size: -
d_call: -
j_call: TRBJ1-1
cdr3_aa: CASSFSGNTEAFF
cdr3_nt: TGTGCCAGCAGCTTTTCAGGGAACACTGAAGCTTTCTTT

v_call: TRBV9
clone_size: -
d_call: -
j_call: TRBJ1-2
cdr3_aa: CASRSLHDRLGGYTF
cdr3_nt: TGTGCCAGCAGGAGCCTTCACGACAGGTTGGGTGGCTACACCTTC

v_call: TRBV6-5
clone_size: -
d_call: -
j_call: TRBJ2-2
cdr3_aa: CASSVIQNTGELFF
cdr3_nt: TGTGCCAGCAGTGTAATACAGAACACCGGGGAGCTGTTTTTT

v_call: TRBV29-1
clone_size: -
d_call: TRBD1
j_call: TRBJ1-1
cdr3_aa: CSVVRTGDNTEAFF
cdr3_nt: TGCAGCGTTGTCAGGACAGGGGATAACACTGAAGCTTTCTTT

v_call: TRBV5-5
clone_size: -
d_call: -
j_call: TRBJ1-6
cdr3_aa: CASSLGAWTDSPLHF
cdr3_nt: TGTGCCAGCAGCTTGGGGGCCTGGACAGACTCACCCCTCCACTTT

v_call: TRBV6-5
clone_size: -
d_call: -
j_call: TRBJ2-1
cdr3_aa: CATKAGAVNNEQFF
cdr3_nt: TGTGCCACCAAAGCGGGCGCCGTTAACAATGAGCAGTTCTTC

v_call: TRBV29-1
clone_size: -
d_call: -
j_call: TRBJ2-6
cdr3_aa: CSVTNSGANGLTF
cdr3_nt: TGCAGCGTTACAAACTCTGGGGCCAACGGCCTGACTTTC

v_call: TRBV11-2
clone_size: -
d_call: TRBD1
j_call: TRBJ1-4
cdr3_aa: CASSSQGAQVNEKLFF
cdr3_nt: TGTGCCAGCAGCTCCCAGGGGGCGCAGGTTAATGAAAAACTGTTTTTT

v_call: TRBV28
clone_size: few
d_call: -
j_call: TRBJ2-5
cdr3_aa: CASSGGHYQETQYF
cdr3_nt: TGTGCCAGCAGTGGGGGACACTACCAAGAGACCCAGTACTTC

v_call: TRBV4-1
clone_size: -
d_call: -
j_call: TRBJ1-1
cdr3_aa: CASSQEQGMNTEAFF
cdr3_nt: TGCGCCAGCAGCCAAGAGCAGGGCATGAACACTGAAGCTTTCTTT

v_call: TRBV9
clone_size: -
d_call: -
j_call: TRBJ2-1
cdr3_aa: CASSLAGNEQFF
cdr3_nt: TGTGCCAGCAGCCTAGCCGGTAATGAGCAGTTCTTC

v_call: TRBV19
clone_size: -
d_call: -
j_call: TRBJ1-4
cdr3_aa: CVSSIFGRVGEKLFF
cdr3_nt: TGTGTCAGTAGTATATTCGGCAGGGTTGGTGAAAAACTGTTTTTT

v_call: TRBV28
clone_size: -
d_call: TRBD1
j_call: TRBJ1-5
cdr3_aa: CASSGGTGGLGQPQHF
cdr3_nt: TGTGCCAGCAGTGGCGGGACAGGGGGCTTGGGTCAGCCCCAGCATTTT

v_call: TRBV7-9
clone_size: -
d_call: TRBD1
j_call: TRBJ1-1
cdr3_aa: CASSSGSPGGNTEAFF
cdr3_nt: TGTGCCAGCAGTTCCGGATCCCCAGGGGGGAACACTGAAGCTTTCTTT

v_call: TRBV7-2
clone_size: few
d_call: -
j_call: TRBJ1-2
cdr3_aa: CASSLVGQVGYTF
cdr3_nt: TGTGCCAGCAGCTTAGTTGGACAAGTCGGCTACACCTTC

v_call: TRBV18
clone_size: -
d_call: TRBD1
j_call: TRBJ2-3
cdr3_aa: CASSPPGTGGTDTQYF
cdr3_nt: TGTGCCAGCTCACCACCGGGGACAGGGGGCACAGATACGCAGTATTTT

v_call: TRBV7-9
clone_size: -
d_call: TRBD1
j_call: TRBJ1-4
cdr3_aa: CASSFTGATNEKLFF
cdr3_nt: TGTGCCAGCAGCTTTACAGGGGCAACTAATGAAAAACTGTTTTTT

v_call: TRBV6-1
clone_size: -
d_call: TRBD1
j_call: TRBJ1-6
cdr3_aa: CASRWDRGGNSPLHF
cdr3_nt: TGTGCCAGCAGGTGGGACAGGGGAGGGAATTCACCCCTCCACTTT

v_call: TRBV11-2
clone_size: few
d_call: -
j_call: TRBJ2-4
cdr3_aa: CASSLGGHSDIQYF
cdr3_nt: TGTGCCAGCAGCTTAGGCGGACATTCAGACATTCAGTACTTC

v_call: TRBV5-4
clone_size: -
d_call: -
j_call: TRBJ1-2
cdr3_aa: CASSPDRNYGYTF
cdr3_nt: TGTGCCAGCAGCCCGGACAGAAACTATGGCTACACCTTC